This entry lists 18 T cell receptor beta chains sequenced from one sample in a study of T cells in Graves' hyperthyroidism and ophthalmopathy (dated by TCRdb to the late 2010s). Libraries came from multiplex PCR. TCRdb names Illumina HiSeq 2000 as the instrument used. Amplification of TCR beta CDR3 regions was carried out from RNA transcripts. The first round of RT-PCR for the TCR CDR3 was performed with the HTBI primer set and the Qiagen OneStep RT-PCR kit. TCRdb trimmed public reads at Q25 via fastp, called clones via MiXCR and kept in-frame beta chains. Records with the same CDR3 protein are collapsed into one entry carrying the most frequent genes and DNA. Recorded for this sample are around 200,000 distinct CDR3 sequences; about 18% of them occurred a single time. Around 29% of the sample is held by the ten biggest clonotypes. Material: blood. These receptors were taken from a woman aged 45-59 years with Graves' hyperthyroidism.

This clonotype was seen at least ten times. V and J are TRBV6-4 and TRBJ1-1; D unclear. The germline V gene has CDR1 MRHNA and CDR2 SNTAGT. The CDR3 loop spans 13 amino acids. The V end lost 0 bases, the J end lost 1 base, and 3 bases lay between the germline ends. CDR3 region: CASSDSANTEAFF. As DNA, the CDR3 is TGTGCCAGCAGTGACTCTGCGAACACTGAAGCTTTCTTT.

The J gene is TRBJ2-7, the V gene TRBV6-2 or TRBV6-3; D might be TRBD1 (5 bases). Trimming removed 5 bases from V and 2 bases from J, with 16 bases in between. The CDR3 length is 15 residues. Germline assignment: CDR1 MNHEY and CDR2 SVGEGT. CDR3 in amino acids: CASSDPGHPTYEQYF. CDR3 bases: TGTGCCAGCAGTGACCCTGGACACCCGACCTACGAGCAGTACTTC.

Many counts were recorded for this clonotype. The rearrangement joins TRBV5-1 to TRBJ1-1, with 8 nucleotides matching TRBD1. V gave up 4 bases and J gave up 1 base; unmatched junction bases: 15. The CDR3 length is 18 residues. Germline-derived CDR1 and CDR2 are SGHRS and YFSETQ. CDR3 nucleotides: TGCGCCAGCAGCCCCCCACGGACAGGGAGTGTTAGGAACACTGAAGCTTTCTTT. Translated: CASSPPRTGSVRNTEAFF.

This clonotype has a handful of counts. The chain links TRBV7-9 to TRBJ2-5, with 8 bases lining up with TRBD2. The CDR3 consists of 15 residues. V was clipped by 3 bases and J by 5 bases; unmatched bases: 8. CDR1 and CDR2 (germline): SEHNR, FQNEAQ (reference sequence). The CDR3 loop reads CASSFARGGEETQYF. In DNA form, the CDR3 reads TGTGCCAGCAGCTTCGCCCGGGGGGGAGAGGAGACCCAGTACTTC.

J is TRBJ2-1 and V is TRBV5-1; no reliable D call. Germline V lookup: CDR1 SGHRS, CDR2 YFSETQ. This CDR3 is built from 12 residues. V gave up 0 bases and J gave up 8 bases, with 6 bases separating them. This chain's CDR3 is CASSLDNDEQFF. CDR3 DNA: TGCGCCAGCAGCTTGGATAACGATGAGCAGTTCTTC.

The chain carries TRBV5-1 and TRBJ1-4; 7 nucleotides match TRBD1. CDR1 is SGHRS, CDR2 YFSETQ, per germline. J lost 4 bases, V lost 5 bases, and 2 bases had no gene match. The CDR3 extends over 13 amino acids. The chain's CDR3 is CASRAGGNEKLFF. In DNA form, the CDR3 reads TGCGCCAGCAGGGCAGGGGGTAATGAAAAACTGTTTTTT.

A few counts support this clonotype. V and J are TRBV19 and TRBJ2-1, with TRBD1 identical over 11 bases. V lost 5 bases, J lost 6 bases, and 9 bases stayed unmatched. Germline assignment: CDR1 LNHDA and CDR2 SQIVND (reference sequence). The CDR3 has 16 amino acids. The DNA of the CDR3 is TGTGCCAGTAGTTCAATTGGGGGACAGGGGGGCAATGAGCAGTTCTTC. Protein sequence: CASSSIGGQGGNEQFF.

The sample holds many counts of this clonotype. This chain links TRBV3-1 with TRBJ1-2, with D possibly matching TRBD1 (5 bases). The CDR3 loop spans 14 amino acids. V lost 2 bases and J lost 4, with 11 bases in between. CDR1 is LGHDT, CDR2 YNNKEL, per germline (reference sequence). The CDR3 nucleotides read TGTGCCAGCAGCCAACCCCATAGGGGCTATGGCTACACCTTC. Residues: CASSQPHRGYGYTF.

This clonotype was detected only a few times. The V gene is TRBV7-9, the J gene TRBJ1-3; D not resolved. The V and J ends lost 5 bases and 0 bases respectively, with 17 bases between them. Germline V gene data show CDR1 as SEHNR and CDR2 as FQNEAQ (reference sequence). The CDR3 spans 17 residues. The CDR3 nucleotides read TGTGCCAGCAGCCCATCATTTACTGCTAGCTCTGGAAACACCATATATTTT. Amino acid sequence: CASSPSFTASSGNTIYF.

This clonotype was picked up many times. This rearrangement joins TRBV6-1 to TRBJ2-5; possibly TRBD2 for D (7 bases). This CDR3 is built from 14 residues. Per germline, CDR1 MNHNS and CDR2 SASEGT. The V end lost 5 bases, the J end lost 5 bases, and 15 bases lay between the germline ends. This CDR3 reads CASSWTGGGETQYF. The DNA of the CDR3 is TGTGCCAGCAGTTGGACGGGGGGCGGGGAGACCCAGTACTTC.

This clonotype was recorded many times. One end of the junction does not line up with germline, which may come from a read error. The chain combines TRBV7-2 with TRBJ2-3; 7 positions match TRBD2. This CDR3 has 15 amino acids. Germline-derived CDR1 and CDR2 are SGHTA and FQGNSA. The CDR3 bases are TGTGCCTGCAGCTTATCCGGGACTAACACAGATACGCAGTATTTT. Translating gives CACSLSGTNTDTQYF.

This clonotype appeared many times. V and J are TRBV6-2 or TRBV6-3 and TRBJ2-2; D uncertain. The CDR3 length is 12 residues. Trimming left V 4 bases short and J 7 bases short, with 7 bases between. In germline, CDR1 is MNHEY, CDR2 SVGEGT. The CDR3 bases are TGTGCCAGCAGTTTGGCAATCGGGGAGCTGTTTTTT. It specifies CASSLAIGELFF.

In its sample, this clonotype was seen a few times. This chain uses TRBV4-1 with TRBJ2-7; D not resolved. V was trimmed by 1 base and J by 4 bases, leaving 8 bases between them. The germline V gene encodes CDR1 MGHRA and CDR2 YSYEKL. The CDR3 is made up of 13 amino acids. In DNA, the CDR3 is TGCGCCAGCAGCCAAGTGCGCAGTTACGAGCAGTACTTC. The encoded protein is CASSQVRSYEQYF.

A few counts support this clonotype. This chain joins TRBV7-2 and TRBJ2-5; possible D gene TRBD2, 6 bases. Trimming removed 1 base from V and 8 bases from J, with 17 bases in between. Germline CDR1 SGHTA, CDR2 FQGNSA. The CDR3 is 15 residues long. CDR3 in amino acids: CASSLERAPTATQYF. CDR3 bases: TGTGCCAGCAGCTTAGAGCGGGCCCCGACGGCAACCCAGTACTTC.

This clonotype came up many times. CDR3 sequence (DNA): TGCGCCAGCAGATCCGGACTGGACTACGAGCAGTACTTC. Its protein product is CASRSGLDYEQYF. The V and J genes are TRBV5-1 and TRBJ2-7; possibly TRBD2 for D (5 bases). Germline loops: CDR1 SGHRS, CDR2 YFSETQ. With 5 bases removed from V and 3 bases from J, the gap between germline ends came to 12 bases. CDR3 length: 13 amino acids.

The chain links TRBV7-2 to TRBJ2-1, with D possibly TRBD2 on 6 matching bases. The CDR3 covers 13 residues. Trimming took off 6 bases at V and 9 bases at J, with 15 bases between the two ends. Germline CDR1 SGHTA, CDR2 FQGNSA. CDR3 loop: CASRSGLLSEQFF. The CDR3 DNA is TGTGCCAGCAGATCGGGACTCCTCAGTGAGCAGTTCTTC.

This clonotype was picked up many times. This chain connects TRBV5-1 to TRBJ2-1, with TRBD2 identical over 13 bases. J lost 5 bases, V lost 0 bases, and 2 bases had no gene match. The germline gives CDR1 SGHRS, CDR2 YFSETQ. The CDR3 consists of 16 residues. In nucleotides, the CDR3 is TGCGCCAGCAGCTTGGGACTAGCGGGGGGAAACAATGAGCAGTTCTTC. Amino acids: CASSLGLAGGNNEQFF.

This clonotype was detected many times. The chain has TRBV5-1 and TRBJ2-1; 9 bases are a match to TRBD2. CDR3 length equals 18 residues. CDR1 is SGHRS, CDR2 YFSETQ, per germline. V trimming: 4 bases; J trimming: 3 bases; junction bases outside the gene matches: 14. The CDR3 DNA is TGCGCCAGCAGCCGCCTTCGAGCGGGTAGCGGGGGCTACAATGAGCAGTTCTTC. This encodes CASSRLRAGSGGYNEQFF.